One and the same sample provided the 30 T cell receptor beta chains below, sequenced in a study of vaccination effects on CD4 cells after COVID-19. Sequenced by immunoSEQ multiplex PCR; TCRdb stores in-frame clones only, minus some. Of under 65,000 clones in the sample, 65% to 90% were seen once. For these receptors, no antigen is known. In the ViraFEST assay, antigen-specific CD4+ clonotypes were identified by expansion after peptide-pool stimulation. Following an approximately ten-day culture, CD4+ T cells were purified. The material was CD4+ T cells from PBMCs cultured with HCoV-229E spike peptides, obtained before COVID-19 vaccination. These receptors originate from a human donor who received a COVID-19 vaccine.

J is TRBJ2-2 and V is TRBV28; D ambiguous. CDR3 length: 15 residues. Germline CDR1 and CDR2: MDHEN and SYDVKM. Trimming removed 5 bases at V and 4 bases at J, with 14 bases between. CDR3 amino acids: CASSELGIGTGELFF. For the CDR3, the DNA is TGTGCCAGCAGTGAGTTGGGGATAGGCACCGGGGAGCTGTTTTTT.

The rearrangement joins TRBV6-5 to TRBJ2-2; D not certain. The CDR3 has 13 amino acids. Between the trimmed V and J ends, which lost 0 bases and 1 base, there was a span of 0 bases. Germline lookup yields CDR1 MNHEY and CDR2 SVGAGI. In DNA, the CDR3 is TGTGCCAGCAGTTACTCGAACACCGGGGAGCTGTTTTTT. As protein: CASSYSNTGELFF.

This clone was detected once. The chain joins TRBV11-2 to TRBJ1-3; D is unclear. Between the trimmed V and J ends, which lost 4 bases and 0 bases, there was a span of 13 bases. The CDR3 extends over 16 amino acids. Germline CDR1 is SGHAT and CDR2 is FQNNGV. The CDR3 DNA follows: TGTGCCAGCAGCTCGCAGACGTCGAGCTCTGGAAACACCATATATTTT. Translation: CASSSQTSSSGNTIYF.

J is TRBJ2-1 and V is TRBV7-2; D remains ambiguous. Germline values: CDR1 SGHTA, CDR2 FQGNSA. CDR3 size: 14 residues. With 5 bases removed from V and 6 bases from J, the gap between germline ends came to 14 bases. CDR3 DNA: TGTGCCAGCAGCCCGTCCATGGCAGGCAATGAGCAGTTCTTC. This gives the protein CASSPSMAGNEQFF.

This clone has just a few counts. The chain joins TRBV2 to TRBJ1-2, with 7 bases identical to TRBD1. The CDR3 has 11 amino acids. Losses at the gene ends were 10 bases for V and 8 bases for J; bases not matched to a gene: 7. The germline V gene encodes CDR1 SNHLY and CDR2 FYNNEI. CDR3 DNA sequence: TGTGCCACACCGGGACAGAAGGGCTACACCTTC. Its translation: CATPGQKGYTF.

The chain carries TRBV11-2 and TRBJ2-7; a possible D gene is TRBD2 (6 bases). V was cut by 5 bases and J by 5 bases, with 16 bases left in between. CDR1 and CDR2 from the germline V gene are SGHAT and FQNNGV. The CDR3 runs to 14 residues. The DNA for the CDR3 is TGTGCCAGCAGCAGGACCTCGGGAGTACACGAGCAGTACGTC. It codes for CASSRTSGVHEQYV.

The V call is TRBV14, the J call TRBJ2-2; no clear D. With 4 bases removed from V and 5 bases from J, the gap between germline ends came to 8 bases. This CDR3 contains 13 residues. The germline gives CDR1 SGHDN, CDR2 FVKESK. The CDR3 region is CASSPQRTGELFF. The DNA for the CDR3 is TGTGCCAGCAGCCCGCAAAGGACCGGGGAGCTGTTTTTT.

This chain uses TRBV5-6 with TRBJ2-7; TRBD1 matches at 9 bases. CDR3 length equals 15 residues. Germline CDR1 SGHDT, CDR2 YYEEEE. V was clipped by 5 bases and J by 3 bases; unmatched bases: 9. CDR3 sequence reads: CASSSRTGAYYEQYV. The CDR3 DNA is TGTGCCAGCAGTTCCCGGACAGGGGCTTACTACGAGCAGTACGTC.

This clone was counted a single time. The V gene is TRBV9, the J gene TRBJ1-1, with a weak D call TRBD1 (6 bases). The CDR3 loop spans 13 amino acids. The germline CDR1 and CDR2 sequences are SGDLS and YYNGEE. V shed 2 bases and J shed 1 base, with 6 bases lying between them. As DNA, the CDR3 is TGTGCCAGCAGCGTGGACAGGAACACTGAAGCTTTCTTT. Amino acid sequence: CASSVDRNTEAFF.

The chain employs TRBV7-2 and TRBJ1-6; D remains ambiguous. The CDR3 is 13 residues long. Per germline, CDR1 SGHTA and CDR2 FQGNSA. The V and J ends lost 1 base and 7 bases respectively, with 5 bases between them. The CDR3 DNA reads as TGTGCCAGCAGCTTAGAGCAGAATTCACCCCTCCACTTT. This translates into CASSLEQNSPLHF.

The rearrangement links TRBV5-8 to TRBJ1-2, with D perhaps TRBD1 (6 bases). V lost 3 bases and J 10 bases, leaving 10 bases between the germline ends. CDR3 size: 11 residues. Per germline, CDR1 SGHTS and CDR2 YDEGEE. The CDR3 DNA sequence: TGTGCCAGCAGCTGGGACAAGCTCTACACCTTC. Translated, it gives CASSWDKLYTF.

This clone was picked up a small number of times. This chain uses TRBV5-6 with TRBJ1-1; unclear D gene. There are 12 residues in the CDR3. CDR1 is SGHDT and CDR2 is YYEEEE in the germline V gene. Trimming removed 4 bases from V and 11 bases from J, with 15 bases in between. The CDR3 region has the DNA TGTGCCAGCAGCCTAAACGAACGTCCGGCTTTCTTT. Amino acids: CASSLNERPAFF.

DNA of the CDR3: TGTGCCAGCAGACACGGGACAGAGAAAGAGACCCAGTACTTC. Translation gives CASRHGTEKETQYF. The chain carries TRBV6-5 and TRBJ2-5; 7 nucleotides agree with TRBD1. CDR3 length: 14 residues. The J segment lost 3 bases and the V segment lost 6 bases, leaving 7 bases of the junction unmatched. CDR1 is MNHEY and CDR2 is SVGAGI in the germline V gene.

The genes are TRBV5-5 and TRBJ2-1, with D hard to call. The CDR3 is made up of 12 amino acids. Germline CDR1 is SGHKS and CDR2 is YYEKEE (reference sequence). V lost 0 bases and J lost 16, with 14 bases in between. CDR3 nucleotide sequence: TGTGCCAGCAGCTTGGCAACTCCCCTACCCTTCTTC. Translating it yields CASSLATPLPFF. Variable domain in full (rest from reference TRBV5-5 and TRBJ2-1): DAGVTQSPTHLIKTRGQQVTLRCSPISGHKSVSWYQQVLGQGPQFIFQYYEKEERGRGNFPDRFSARQFPNYSSELNVNALLLGDSALYLCASSLATPLPFFGPGTRLTVL.

The genes are TRBV28 and TRBJ1-2; TRBD1 might be the D (6 bases). V shed 6 bases and J shed 3 bases, with 11 bases lying between them. Germline V gene sequence: CDR1 MDHEN, CDR2 SYDVKM. CDR3 length: 13 amino acids. The CDR3 DNA reads as TGTGCCAGCAGAAGGACAGAATACTATGGCTACACCTTC. Translation: CASRRTEYYGYTF.

This chain links TRBV3-1 (or the pseudogene TRBV3-2) with TRBJ1-1; no definite D call. Germline CDR1 reads LGHDT; CDR2 reads YNNKEL (reference sequence). This CDR3 is built from 12 residues. V gave up 4 bases and J gave up 12 bases, with 15 bases separating them. This CDR3 reads CASSPFEGNTFF. The CDR3, as DNA: TGTGCCAGCAGCCCCTTTGAAGGAAATACTTTCTTT.

V and J are TRBV6-4 and TRBJ2-1; tentatively, D is TRBD1 or TRBD2 (6 bases each). This CDR3 is 17 amino acids long. Germline V lookup: CDR1 MRHNA, CDR2 SNTAGT. V lost 3 bases and J 0 bases, leaving 15 bases between the germline ends. The CDR3 is CASSERGTQSSYNEQFF. The CDR3 bases are TGTGCCAGCAGTGAACGGGGGACACAGTCCTCCTACAATGAGCAGTTCTTC.

CDR3 DNA: TGTGCCAGCAGCCCACCCTCTAATGAAAAACTGTTTTTT. Encoded protein: CASSPPSNEKLFF. The chain carries TRBV7-2 and TRBJ1-4; D uncertain. The CDR3 runs to 13 residues. The V and J ends lost 5 bases and 3 bases respectively, with 7 bases between them. Looked up from germline, CDR1 is SGHTA and CDR2 is FQGNSA.

The chain has TRBV5-1 and TRBJ1-3, with D uncertain. Germline V gene sequence: CDR1 SGHRS, CDR2 YFSETQ. This CDR3 is 14 amino acids long. Trimming took 2 bases from V and 3 from J, leaving 9 bases between them. This CDR3 is CASSLGGLGNTIYF. The CDR3 region has the DNA TGCGCCAGCAGCTTAGGAGGGCTTGGAAACACCATATATTTT.

The chain employs TRBV12-3 or TRBV12-4 and TRBJ2-7; maybe TRBD1 (6 bases). V was cut by 4 bases and J by 7 bases, with 11 bases left in between. The CDR3 runs 12 residues. This chain's CDR3 is CASSSGAREQYV. The CDR3, as DNA: TGTGCCAGCAGTTCAGGGGCGAGGGAGCAGTACGTC.

The chain has TRBV5-1 and TRBJ1-4; D gene unclear. Between the trimmed V and J ends, which lost 1 base and 5 bases, there was a span of 0 bases. From germline, CDR1 is SGHRS and CDR2 YFSETQ. The CDR3 totals 11 residues. CDR3 sequence reads: CASSLNEKLFF. Written as DNA, the CDR3 is TGCGCCAGCAGCTTGAATGAAAAACTGTTTTTT.

The chain joins TRBV10-3 to TRBJ2-2, with TRBD2 identical over 11 bases. The CDR3 is made up of 13 amino acids. The V gene end was trimmed by 10 bases and the J gene end by 9 bases; junction bases not matched to a gene: 7. CDR1 is ENHRY, CDR2 SYGVKD, per germline. CDR3: CATLAGGLRELFF. CDR3 sequence (DNA): TGTGCCACCTTAGCGGGGGGGCTAAGGGAGCTGTTTTTT.

The J gene is TRBJ1-4, the V gene TRBV6-1; 7 positions agree with TRBD1. V shed 2 bases, J shed 8 bases, and the junction held 8 bases outside the gene matches. Germline V gene sequence: CDR1 MNHNS, CDR2 SASEGT. The CDR3 has 15 residues. Here the CDR3 reads CASSEIEGAREKLFF. CDR3 sequence (DNA): TGTGCCAGCAGTGAAATCGAGGGGGCGCGGGAAAAACTGTTTTTT.

This chain connects TRBV6-5 to TRBJ1-2; no firm D call. This CDR3 has 13 residues. The V and J ends lost 4 bases and 2 bases respectively, with 8 bases between them. The germline CDR1 and CDR2 sequences are MNHEY and SVGAGI. CDR3 nucleotide sequence: TGTGCCAGCAGTTTAGTACCCAACTATGGCTACACCTTC. Amino acid sequence: CASSLVPNYGYTF.

CDR3 DNA: TGTGCCAGCAAGGGCTGGGGGGCGGGAGATACGCAGTATTTT. Protein sequence: CASKGWGAGDTQYF. This rearrangement joins TRBV5-8 to TRBJ2-3; D assignment may be TRBD1 or TRBD2 (6 bases each). This CDR3 has 14 amino acids. CDR1 and CDR2 (germline): SGHTS, YDEGEE. Deletions cut 6 bases from V and 5 bases from J, with 16 bases between.

The chain is built from TRBV12-3 or TRBV12-4 and TRBJ1-3; D unresolved. CDR3 size: 13 residues. The V gene lost 6 bases and the J gene lost 0 bases, with 6 bases spanning the gap. DNA of the CDR3: TGTGCCAGCAGCAGGATCTCTGGAAACACCATATATTTT. Its protein product is CASSRISGNTIYF.

This clone was counted once. This CDR3 reads CASSFGGQGVTEAFF. CDR3 sequence (DNA): TGCGCCAGCAGCTTCGGGGGACAGGGCGTCACTGAAGCTTTCTTT. The J gene is TRBJ1-1, the V gene TRBV5-1; 9 nucleotides agree with TRBD1. Germline loops: CDR1 SGHRS, CDR2 YFSETQ. The junction had 6 bases not matched to a gene; V was cut back by 2 bases and J by 4 bases. CDR3 length: 15 amino acids.

This CDR3 reads CASSWNRRETQYF. Written as DNA, the CDR3 is TGTGCCAGCAGCTGGAACCGGAGGGAGACCCAGTACTTC. The chain links TRBV13 to TRBJ2-5; weak D call: TRBD2 (5 bases). The CDR3 is 13 residues long. Germline lookup yields CDR1 PRHDT and CDR2 FYEKMQ (reference sequence). Deletions cut 4 bases from V and 5 bases from J, with 11 bases between.

V and J are TRBV29-1 and TRBJ2-7; the match to TRBD1 covers 7 bases. The CDR3 extends over 11 amino acids. The ends lost 6 bases at V and 4 bases at J; junction bases unmatched: 3. Germline CDR1 SQVTM, CDR2 ANQGSEA. CDR3 loop: CSVMTGYEQYV. CDR3 DNA sequence: TGCAGCGTGATGACAGGGTACGAGCAGTACGTC.

This sequence joins TRBV3-1 (or the pseudogene TRBV3-2) and TRBJ2-5; D gene ambiguous. In germline, CDR1 is LGHDT, CDR2 YNNKEL (reference sequence). With 2 bases removed from V and 2 bases from J, the gap between germline ends came to 21 bases. The CDR3 is 18 amino acids. In nucleotides, the CDR3 is TGTGCCAGCAGCCAACGTTCCTCCCCTACTGGTTTTCAAGAGACCCAGTACTTC. This translates into CASSQRSSPTGFQETQYF.